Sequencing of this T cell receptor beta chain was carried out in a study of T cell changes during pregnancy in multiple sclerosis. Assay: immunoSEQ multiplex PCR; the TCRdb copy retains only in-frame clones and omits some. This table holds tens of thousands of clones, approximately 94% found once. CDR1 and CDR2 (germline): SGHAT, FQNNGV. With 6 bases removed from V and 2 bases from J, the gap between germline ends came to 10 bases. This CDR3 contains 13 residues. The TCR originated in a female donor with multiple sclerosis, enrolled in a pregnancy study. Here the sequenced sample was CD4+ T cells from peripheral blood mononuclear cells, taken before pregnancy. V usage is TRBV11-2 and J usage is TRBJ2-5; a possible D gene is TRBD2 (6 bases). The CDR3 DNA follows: TGTGCCAGCAGTTCGGGGGTTCAAGAGACCCAGTACTTC. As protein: CASSSGVQETQYF.